This TCR beta chain was obtained from a study of T cell responses to AZD1222 COVID-19 vaccine. TCRdb keeps only in-frame clones here, not all; method: immunoSEQ multiplex PCR. The sample consists of some 110,000 clones, approximately 84% of them appearing once. Comment on this clone: Its antigen is currently unknown.

Study-wide results and caveats: Repertoires were obtained solely post-peak T cell response.

The specimen comprised peripheral blood, sampled on day 0 of AZD1222 vaccination. The TCR comes from an adult in good health.

CDR3 amino acids: CASSSKRGYSYNEQFF. The CDR3 DNA reads as TGTGCCAGCAGTTCAAAGCGGGGATACTCCTACAATGAGCAGTTCTTC. The chain employs TRBV6-2 or TRBV6-3 and TRBJ2-1; 7 positions match TRBD2. The V gene end was trimmed by 4 bases and the J gene end by 0 bases; junction bases not matched to a gene: 6. CDR1 and CDR2 (germline): MNHEY, SVGEGT. The CDR3 is 16 amino acids.